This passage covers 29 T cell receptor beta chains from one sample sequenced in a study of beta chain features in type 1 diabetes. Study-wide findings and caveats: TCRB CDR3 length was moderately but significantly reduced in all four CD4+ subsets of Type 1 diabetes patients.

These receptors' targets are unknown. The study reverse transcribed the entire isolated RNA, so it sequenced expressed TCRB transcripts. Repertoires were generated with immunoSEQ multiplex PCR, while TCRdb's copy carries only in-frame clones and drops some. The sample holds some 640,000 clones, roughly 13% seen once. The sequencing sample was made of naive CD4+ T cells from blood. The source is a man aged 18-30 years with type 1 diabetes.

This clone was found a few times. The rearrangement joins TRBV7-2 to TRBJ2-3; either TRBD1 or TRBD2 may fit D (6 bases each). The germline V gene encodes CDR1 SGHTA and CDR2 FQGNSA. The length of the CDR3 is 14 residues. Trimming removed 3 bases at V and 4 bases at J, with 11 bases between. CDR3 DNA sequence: TGTGCCAGCAGCTTTTACAGGGAGGCAGATACGCAGTATTTT. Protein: CASSFYREADTQYF.

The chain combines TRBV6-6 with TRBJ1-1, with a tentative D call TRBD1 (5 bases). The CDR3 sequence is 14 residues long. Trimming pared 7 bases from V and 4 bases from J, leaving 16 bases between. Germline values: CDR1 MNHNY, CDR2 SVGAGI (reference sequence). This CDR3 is CASTQWGRSTEAFF. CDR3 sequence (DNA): TGTGCCAGCACCCAATGGGGGAGGTCCACTGAAGCTTTCTTT.

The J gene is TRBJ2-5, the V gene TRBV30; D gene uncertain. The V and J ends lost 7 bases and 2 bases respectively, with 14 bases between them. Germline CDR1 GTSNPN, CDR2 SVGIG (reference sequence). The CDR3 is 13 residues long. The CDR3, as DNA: TGTGCCTCGTCGCGGTGGAGTCAAGAGACCCAGTACTTC. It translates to CASSRWSQETQYF.

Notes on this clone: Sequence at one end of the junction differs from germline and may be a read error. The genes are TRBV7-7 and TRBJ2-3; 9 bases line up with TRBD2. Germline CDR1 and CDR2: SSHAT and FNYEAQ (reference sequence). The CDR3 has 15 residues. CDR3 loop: CASRKGLASTDTQYF. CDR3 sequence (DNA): TGTGCTAGCAGGAAAGGACTAGCGAGCACAGATACGCAGTATTTT.

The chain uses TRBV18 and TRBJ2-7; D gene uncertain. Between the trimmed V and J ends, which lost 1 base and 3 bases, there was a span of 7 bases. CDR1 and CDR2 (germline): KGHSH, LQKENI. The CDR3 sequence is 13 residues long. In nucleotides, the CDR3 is TGTGCCAGCTCACCACTGCCCGACTACGAGCAGTACTTC. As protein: CASSPLPDYEQYF.

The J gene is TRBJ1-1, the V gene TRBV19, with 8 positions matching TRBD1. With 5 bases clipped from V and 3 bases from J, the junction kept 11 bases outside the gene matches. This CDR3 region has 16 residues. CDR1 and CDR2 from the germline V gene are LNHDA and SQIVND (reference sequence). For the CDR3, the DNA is TGTGCCAGTAGTGTTGGGACAGGCCGAGGAGACACTGAAGCTTTCTTT. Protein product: CASSVGTGRGDTEAFF.

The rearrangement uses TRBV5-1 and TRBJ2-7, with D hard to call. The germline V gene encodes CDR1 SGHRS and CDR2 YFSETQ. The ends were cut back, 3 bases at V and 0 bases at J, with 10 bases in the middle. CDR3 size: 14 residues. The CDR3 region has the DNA TGCGCCAGCAGCTCTACGGACGGCTCCTACGAGCAGTACTTC. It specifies CASSSTDGSYEQYF.

The CDR3 is CASSFVGIYEQYF. CDR3 DNA: TGTGCCAGCAGTTTCGTGGGGATCTACGAGCAGTACTTC. This chain joins TRBV28 and TRBJ2-7; no firm D call. With 3 bases removed from V and 3 bases from J, the gap between germline ends came to 9 bases. Germline V gene sequence: CDR1 MDHEN, CDR2 SYDVKM. This CDR3 spans 13 amino acids.

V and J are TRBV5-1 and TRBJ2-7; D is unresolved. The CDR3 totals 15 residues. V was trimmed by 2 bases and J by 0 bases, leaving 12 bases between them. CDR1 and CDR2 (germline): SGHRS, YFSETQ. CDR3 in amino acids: CASSFQVGSSYEQYF. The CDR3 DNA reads TGCGCCAGCAGCTTCCAGGTCGGTAGCTCCTACGAGCAGTACTTC.

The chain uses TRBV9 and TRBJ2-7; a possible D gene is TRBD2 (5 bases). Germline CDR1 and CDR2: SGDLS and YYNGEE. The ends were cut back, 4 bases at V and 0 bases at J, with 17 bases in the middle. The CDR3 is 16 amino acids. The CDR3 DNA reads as TGTGCCAGCAGCCCCGATACGGGGTCTAGCTCCTACGAGCAGTACTTC. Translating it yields CASSPDTGSSSYEQYF. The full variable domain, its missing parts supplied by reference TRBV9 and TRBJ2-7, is DSGVTQTPKHLITATGQRVTLRCSPRSGDLSVYWYQQSLDQGLQFLIQYYNGEERAKGNILERFSAQQFPDLHSELNLSSLELGDSALYFCASSPDTGSSSYEQYFGPGTRLTVT.

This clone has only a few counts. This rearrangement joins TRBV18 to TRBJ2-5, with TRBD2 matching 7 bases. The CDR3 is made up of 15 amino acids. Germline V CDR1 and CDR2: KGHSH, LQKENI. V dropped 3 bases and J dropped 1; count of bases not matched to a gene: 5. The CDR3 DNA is TGTGCCAGCTCACCCTCTAGCGGACGCCAAGAGACCCAGTACTTC. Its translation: CASSPSSGRQETQYF.

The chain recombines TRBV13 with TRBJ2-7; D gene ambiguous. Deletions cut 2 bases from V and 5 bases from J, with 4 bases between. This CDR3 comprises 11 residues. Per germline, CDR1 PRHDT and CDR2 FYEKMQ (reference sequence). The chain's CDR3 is CASSLINEQYF. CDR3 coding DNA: TGTGCCAGCAGCTTAATAAACGAGCAGTACTTC.

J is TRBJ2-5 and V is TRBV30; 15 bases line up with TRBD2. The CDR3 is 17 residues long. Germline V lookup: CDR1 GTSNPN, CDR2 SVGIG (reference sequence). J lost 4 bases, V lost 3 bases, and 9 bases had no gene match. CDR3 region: CAWSGTSGRSGPETQYF. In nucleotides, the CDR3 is TGTGCCTGGAGCGGGACTAGCGGGAGGAGTGGTCCAGAGACCCAGTACTTC.

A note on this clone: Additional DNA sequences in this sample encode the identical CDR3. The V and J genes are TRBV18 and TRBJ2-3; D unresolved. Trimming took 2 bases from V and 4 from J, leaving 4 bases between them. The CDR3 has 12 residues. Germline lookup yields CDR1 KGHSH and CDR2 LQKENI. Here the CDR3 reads CASSPVADTQYF. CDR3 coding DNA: TGTGCCAGCTCACCAGTGGCAGATACGCAGTATTTT.

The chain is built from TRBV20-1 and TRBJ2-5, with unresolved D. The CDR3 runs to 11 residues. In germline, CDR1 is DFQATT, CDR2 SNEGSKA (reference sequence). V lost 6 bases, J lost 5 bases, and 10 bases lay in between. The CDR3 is CSAPLGETQYF. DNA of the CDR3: TGCAGTGCCCCACTGGGGGAGACCCAGTACTTC.

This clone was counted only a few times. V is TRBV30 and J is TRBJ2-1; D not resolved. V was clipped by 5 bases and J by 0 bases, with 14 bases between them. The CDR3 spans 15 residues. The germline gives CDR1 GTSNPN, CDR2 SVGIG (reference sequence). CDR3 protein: CAWSYSWSSYNEQFF. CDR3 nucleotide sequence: TGTGCCTGGTCCTATTCCTGGAGCTCCTACAATGAGCAGTTCTTC.

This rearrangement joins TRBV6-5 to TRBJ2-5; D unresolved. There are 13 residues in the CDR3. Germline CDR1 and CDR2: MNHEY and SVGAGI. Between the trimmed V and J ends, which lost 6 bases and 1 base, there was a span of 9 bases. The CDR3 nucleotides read TGTGCCAGCAGCCCGCAAACCCAAGAGACCCAGTACTTC. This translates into CASSPQTQETQYF.

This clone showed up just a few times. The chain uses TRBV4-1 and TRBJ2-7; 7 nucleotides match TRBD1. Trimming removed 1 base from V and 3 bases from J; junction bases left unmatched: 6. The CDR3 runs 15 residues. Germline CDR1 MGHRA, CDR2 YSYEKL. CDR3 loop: CASSQGQGLGYEQYF. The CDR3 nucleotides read TGCGCCAGCAGCCAAGGACAGGGATTAGGCTACGAGCAGTACTTC.

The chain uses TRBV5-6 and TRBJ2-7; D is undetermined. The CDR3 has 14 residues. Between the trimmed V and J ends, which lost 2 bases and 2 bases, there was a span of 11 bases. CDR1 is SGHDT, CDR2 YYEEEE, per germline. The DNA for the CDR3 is TGTGCCAGCAGCTTAGGCAGGCCTACCTACGAGCAGTACTTC. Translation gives CASSLGRPTYEQYF.

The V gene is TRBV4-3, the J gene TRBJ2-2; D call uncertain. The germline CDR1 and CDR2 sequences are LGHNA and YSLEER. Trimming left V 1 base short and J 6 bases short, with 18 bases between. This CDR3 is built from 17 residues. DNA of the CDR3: TGCGCCAGCAGCCAAGTTTTCCCCATTCGGGCGGCCGGGGAGCTGTTTTTT. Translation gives CASSQVFPIRAAGELFF.

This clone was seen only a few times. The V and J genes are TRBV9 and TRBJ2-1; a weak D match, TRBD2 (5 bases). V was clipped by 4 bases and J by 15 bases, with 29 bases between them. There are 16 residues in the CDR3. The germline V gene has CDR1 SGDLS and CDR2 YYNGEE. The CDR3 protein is CASSPHPGINTLEGFF. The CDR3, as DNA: TGTGCCAGCAGCCCCCATCCAGGAATAAACACCCTCGAGGGGTTCTTC.

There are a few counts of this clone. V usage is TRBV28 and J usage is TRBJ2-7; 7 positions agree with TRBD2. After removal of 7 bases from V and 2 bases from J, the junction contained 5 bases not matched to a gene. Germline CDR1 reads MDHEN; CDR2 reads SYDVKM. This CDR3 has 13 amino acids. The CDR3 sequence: CASKAGRAYEQYF. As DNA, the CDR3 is TGTGCCAGCAAGGCAGGGAGGGCCTACGAGCAGTACTTC.

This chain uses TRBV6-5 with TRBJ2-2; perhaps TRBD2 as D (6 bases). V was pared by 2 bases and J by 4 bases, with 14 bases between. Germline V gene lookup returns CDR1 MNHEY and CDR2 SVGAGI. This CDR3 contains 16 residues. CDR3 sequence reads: CASSYPFGGSTGELFF. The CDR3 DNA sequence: TGTGCCAGCAGTTACCCATTCGGAGGGAGCACCGGGGAGCTGTTTTTT.

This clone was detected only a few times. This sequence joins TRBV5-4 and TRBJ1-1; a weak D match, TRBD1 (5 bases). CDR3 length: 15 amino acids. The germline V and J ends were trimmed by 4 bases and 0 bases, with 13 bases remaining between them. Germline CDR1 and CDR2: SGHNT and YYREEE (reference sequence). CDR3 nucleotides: TGTGCCAGCAGCCCACCAGGGACCTTGAACACTGAAGCTTTCTTT. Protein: CASSPPGTLNTEAFF.

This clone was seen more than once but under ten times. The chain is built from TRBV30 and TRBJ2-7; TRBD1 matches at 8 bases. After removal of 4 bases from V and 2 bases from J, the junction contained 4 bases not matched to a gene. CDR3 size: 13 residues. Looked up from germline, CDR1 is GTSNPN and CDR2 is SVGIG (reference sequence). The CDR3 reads CAWNRGLTYEQYF. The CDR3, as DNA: TGTGCCTGGAACAGGGGGTTAACCTACGAGCAGTACTTC. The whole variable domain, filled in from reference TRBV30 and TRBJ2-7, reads SQTIHQWPATLVQPVGSPLSLECTVEGTSNPNLYWYRQAAGRGLQLLFYSVGIGQISSEVPQNLSASRPQDRQFILSSKKLLLSDSGFYLCAWNRGLTYEQYFGPGTRLTVT.

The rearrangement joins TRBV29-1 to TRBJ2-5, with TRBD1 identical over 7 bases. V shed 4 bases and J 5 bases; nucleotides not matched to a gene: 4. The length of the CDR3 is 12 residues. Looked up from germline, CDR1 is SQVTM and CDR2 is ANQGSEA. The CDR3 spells CSVGRGMETQYF. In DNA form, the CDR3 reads TGCAGCGTTGGCAGGGGGATGGAGACCCAGTACTTC.

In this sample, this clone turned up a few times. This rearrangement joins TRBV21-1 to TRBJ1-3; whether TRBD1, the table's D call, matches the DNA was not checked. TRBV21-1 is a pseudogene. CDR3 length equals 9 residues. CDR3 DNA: TGTGCCACCGTTACATTGGTGCATTTT. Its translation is CATVTLVHF.

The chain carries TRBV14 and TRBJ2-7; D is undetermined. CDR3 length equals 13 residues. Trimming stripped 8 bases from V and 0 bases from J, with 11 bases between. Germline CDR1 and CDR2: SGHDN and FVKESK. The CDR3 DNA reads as TGTGCCAGCCGAAGGGTGGGCTCCTACGAGCAGTACTTC. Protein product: CASRRVGSYEQYF.

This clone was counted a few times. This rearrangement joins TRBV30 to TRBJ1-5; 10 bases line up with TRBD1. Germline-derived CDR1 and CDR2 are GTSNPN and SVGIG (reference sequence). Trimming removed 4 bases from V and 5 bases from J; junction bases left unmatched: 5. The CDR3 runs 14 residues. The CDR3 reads CAWKAGQGDQPQHF. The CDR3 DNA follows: TGTGCCTGGAAAGCAGGACAGGGGGATCAGCCCCAGCATTTT.